This TCR beta chain derives from a study of CD8 T cells in ankylosing spondylitis. General study findings and limits: A TCR beta motif of roughly eight highly homologous variants appeared characteristic of ankylosing spondylitis blood.

TCRdb ran MiXCR on the 5' RACE reads and lists one entry per CDR3 protein. In the table there are about 700,000 distinct CDR3 sequences, around 17% of which are singletons. Germline V gives CDR1 MNHEY, CDR2 SVGAGI. CDR3 length equals 16 residues. V gave up 0 bases and J gave up 1 base, with 12 bases separating them. With regard to this clonotype: The antigen remains unidentified.

The sample comprised blood, either unsorted or a sorted T cell fraction (not recorded which). The V gene is TRBV6-5, the J gene TRBJ1-1, with TRBD1 as a possible D gene (6 bases). The TCR sequence derives from a male donor with ankylosing spondylitis. For the CDR3, the DNA is TGTGCCAGCAGTTACTCGCAGGGCAGGGGGAACACTGAAGCTTTCTTT. Translation gives CASSYSQGRGNTEAFF.